Below, 11 T cell receptor beta chains from the same sample are listed, as sequenced in a study of spatial heterogeneity in lung cancer. Each CDR3 protein is one row after TCRdb ran MiXCR on the 5' RACE reads. The table lists over 95,000 distinct CDR3 sequences, 10% to 11% of them singletons. This sample's time point: blood at routine non-recurrence follow-up after resection. The material was PBMCs, obtained at follow-up. Source of these receptors: a female donor with early-stage non-small cell lung cancer.

This chain uses TRBV7-2 with TRBJ1-5; 7 nucleotides line up with TRBD1. The V and J ends lost 5 bases and 3 bases, in that order; junction bases with no gene match: 16. The CDR3 is 18 residues long. Per the germline V gene, CDR1 is SGHTA and CDR2 is FQGNSA. Here the CDR3 reads CASSERPGQLGVNQPQHF. For the CDR3, the DNA is TGTGCCAGCAGCGAACGTCCGGGACAGTTGGGGGTCAATCAGCCCCAGCATTTT.

This clonotype was detected ten times or more. The V and J genes are TRBV29-1 and TRBJ1-4, with 7 bases lining up with TRBD1. Germline CDR1 is SQVTM and CDR2 is ANQGSEA. The CDR3 is 16 amino acids. The junction had 9 bases not matched to a gene; V was cut back by 5 bases and J by 0 bases. The CDR3, as DNA: TGCAGCGTTCGGGACAGAAGTATTGCAACTAATGAAAAACTGTTTTTT. Its translation is CSVRDRSIATNEKLFF.

This clonotype was found many times. The rearrangement joins TRBV6-6 to TRBJ1-6; D is uncertain. The CDR3 is made up of 13 amino acids. The V gene lost 6 bases and the J gene lost 0 bases, with 3 bases spanning the gap. CDR1 is MNHNY and CDR2 is SVGAGI in the germline V gene (reference sequence). The CDR3 nucleotides read TGTGCCAGCAGGTTCTCCTATAATTCACCCCTCCACTTT. It is translated as CASRFSYNSPLHF.

This clonotype was seen ten or more times. The gene calls are TRBV5-4 and TRBJ2-7; 9 bases are shared with TRBD2. The J segment lost 4 bases and the V segment lost 0 bases, leaving 2 bases of the junction unmatched. Germline V lookup: CDR1 SGHNT, CDR2 YYREEE (reference sequence). The CDR3 runs 14 residues. This CDR3 reads CASSLGGLAYEQYF. CDR3 sequence (DNA): TGTGCCAGCAGCTTGGGGGGACTAGCTTACGAGCAGTACTTC.

This clonotype has ten or more counts. V and J are TRBV24-1 and TRBJ1-5, with D maybe TRBD1 (5 bases). The CDR3 sequence is 13 residues long. Between the trimmed V and J ends, which lost 4 bases and 4 bases, there was a span of 7 bases. CDR1 is KGHDR, CDR2 SFDVKD, per germline. DNA of the CDR3: TGTGCCACCAGTGAGCAGGGAAATCAGCCCCAGCATTTT. Translation gives CATSEQGNQPQHF.

The chain links TRBV6-6 to TRBJ2-4; tentative D call: TRBD2 (5 bases). The V end lost 7 bases, the J end lost 1 base, and 11 bases lay between the germline ends. CDR1 and CDR2 (germline): MNHNY, SVGAGI (reference sequence). This CDR3 region has 14 residues. The CDR3 DNA reads TGTGCCAGCAACCCACGAGGGGCCAAAAACATTCAGTACTTC. Residues: CASNPRGAKNIQYF.

This clonotype was picked up many times. J is TRBJ1-5 and V is TRBV28; 11 bases agree with TRBD1. Losses at the gene ends were 4 bases for V and 5 bases for J; bases not matched to a gene: 7. This CDR3 is 16 amino acids long. Germline loops: CDR1 MDHEN, CDR2 SYDVKM. CDR3 nucleotide sequence: TGTGCCAGCAGTTCCGTCGGGACAGGGGGTTATCAGCCCCAGCATTTT. Translated: CASSSVGTGGYQPQHF.

V usage is TRBV7-2 and J usage is TRBJ1-4; D not certain. The CDR3 is 15 amino acids. V was trimmed by 1 base and J by 5 bases, leaving 11 bases between them. Germline values: CDR1 SGHTA, CDR2 FQGNSA. CDR3 nucleotides: TGTGCCAGCAGCTTAGTGAATGAATTGAATGAAAAACTGTTTTTT. Amino acids: CASSLVNELNEKLFF.

Note on this clonotype: Given a much more abundant clone one base away, this may be a read error. V gene TRBV29-1 combines with J gene TRBJ2-3; 8 bases align to TRBD2. Germline CDR1 and CDR2: SQVTM and ANQGSEA. The CDR3 totals 14 residues. The CDR3 DNA is TGCAGCGTGGCCAGCGGGGGAGGCACAGATACGCGGTATTTT. It encodes CSVASGGGTDTRYF.

V usage is TRBV20-1 and J usage is TRBJ2-1; perhaps TRBD2 as D (6 bases). Germline values: CDR1 DFQATT, CDR2 SNEGSKA (reference sequence). The CDR3 runs 11 residues. Trimming shortened V by 3 bases and J by 6 bases, and 6 bases separated the two germline ends. CDR3 bases: TGCAGTGCTAGCGGGAGCAATGAGCAGTTCTTC. This codes for CSASGSNEQFF.

The sample holds many counts of this clonotype. J is TRBJ2-3 and V is TRBV7-8, with D perhaps TRBD1 (6 bases). Germline V gene sequence: CDR1 SGHVS, CDR2 FQNEAQ. CDR3 length: 15 residues. Trimming shortened V by 0 bases and J by 5 bases, and 12 bases separated the two germline ends. This CDR3 is CASSLAQGGRDTQYF. In DNA, the CDR3 is TGTGCCAGCAGCTTAGCACAGGGTGGACGAGATACGCAGTATTTT.